This T cell receptor beta chain was sequenced for a study of cytomegalovirus exposure and HLA in healthy donors. Notes on the study in general: According to a later analysis, most TCR beta chains associated with CMV appeared HLA-restricted. Later on, an analysis tied around 17,000 TCR beta sequences to HLA alleles at 0.05 false discovery rate. Versus the roughly 690-donor mean, an Asian-associated ancestry cluster reportedly showed fewer N-insertions in a later analysis. Later analysis revealed greater clonal expansion in HLA-associated TCR beta chains than in equally common others.

The PCR employed 60 Vbeta primers together with 13 Jbeta primers. Profiled with immunoSEQ multiplex PCR; TCRdb holds only in-frame clones, not every one. The sample has 100,000 to 150,000 clones; around 68% are singletons. As to this clone: Its antigen remains unidentified.

V gave up 4 bases and J gave up 0 bases, with 9 bases separating them. Germline loops: CDR1 SNHLY, CDR2 FYNNEI. The length of the CDR3 is 14 residues. The sequence was obtained from a man aged 40-50 years in good health and CMV-seropositive. The sequencing input was PBMCs. This chain connects TRBV2 to TRBJ1-1; D not certain. CDR3 sequence reads: CASSGSLLNTEAFF. The CDR3, as DNA: TGTGCCAGCAGTGGAAGCCTATTGAACACTGAAGCTTTCTTT.